This TCR beta chain originates from a study of human T cells and chemical hapten exposure. Study summary: Alopecia universalis, totalis or areata was present in patients who were mostly female. Slight differences in pooled library volume were the main source of varying TCR yields across samples.

This CDR3 is 15 amino acids long. Per germline, CDR1 GTSNPN and CDR2 SVGIG (reference sequence). Trimming pared 0 bases from V and 3 bases from J, leaving 12 bases between. This clonotype occurred a few times. As for time point: patch test 1, 2 weeks after DPC sensitization. Treatment described: therapeutic diphenylcyclopropenone sensitization with weekly scalp DPC. TCRdb called the RACE reads again in MiXCR, with one record for every CDR3 protein. This sample has approximately 79,000 distinct CDR3 sequences; around 10% occur once, and the top ten carry under 1.5%. The chain couples TRBV30 to TRBJ1-3, with D possibly TRBD1 on 5 matching bases. The sequence came from a woman aged 45-65 years with alopecia areata. Some clones in this sample may be carry-over from other donors' samples. Sequenced material: whole blood, taken in connection with sensitization to the hapten diphenylcyclopropenone (DPC). DNA for the CDR3: TGTGCCTGGAGTGTACTTCTGGGGCTTGGAAACACCATATATTTT. This encodes CAWSVLLGLGNTIYF.